The rows below give T cell receptor beta chains drawn from one sample of a study of glioma-infiltrating T cells. TCRdb re-called the multiplex PCR reads through MiXCR, storing one row per CDR3 protein. This sample yields roughly 350,000 distinct CDR3 sequences, of which roughly two fifths are seen a single time; more than 10% belongs to the top ten. Material: glioma tissue, nonneoplastic brain tissue, or PBMCs (not recorded which). These TCRs come from a human donor with low-grade glioma or glioblastoma, undergoing nonglioma brain surgery, or in good health (not recorded which). Both conserved end residues are part of each CDR3. The D gene is left open where the match is weak. Size tells how often a clone was seen (once, few, many) or the class of an expanded clone, and some rows leave it out.

TRBV29-1	NA	NA	TRBJ2-7	CSVEDETGEGYEQYF	TGCAGCGTTGAAGATGAAACGGGAGAGGGTTACGAGCAGTACTTC
TRBV24-1	TRBD1	few	TRBJ1-1	CATSDRTGTEAFF	TGTGCCACCAGTGACCGGACAGGGACTGAAGCTTTCTTT
TRBV20-1	TRBD2	many	TRBJ2-3	CSASSGRAADTQYF	TGCAGTGCTAGTAGCGGGAGGGCCGCAGATACGCAGTATTTT
TRBV5-1	NA	NA	TRBJ2-7	CASSNRDHGYEQYF	TGCGCCAGCAGCAACCGGGACCATGGCTACGAGCAGTACTTC
TRBV20-1	NA	NA	TRBJ2-6	CSARWGSGANVLTF	TGCAGTGCTAGGTGGGGTTCCGGGGCCAACGTCCTGACTTTC
TRBV19	NA	NA	TRBJ1-1	CASLPTGRISTEAFF	TGTGCCAGTCTACCCACGGGGCGTATTAGCACTGAAGCTTTCTTT
TRBV20-1	NA	NA	TRBJ1-5	CSAREADQPQHF	TGCAGTGCTAGAGAAGCGGATCAGCCCCAGCATTTT
TRBV5-8	NA	NA	TRBJ1-2	CASSNTGALYGYTF	TGTGCCAGCAGTAACACCGGGGCGTTATACGGCTACACCTTC
TRBV20-1	TRBD2	NA	TRBJ2-7	CSATGGTPTEKQYF	TGCAGTGCAACGGGGGGGACTCCCACGGAGAAGCAGTACTTC
TRBV6-5	NA	many	TRBJ2-7	CASSYLVGRPYEQYF	TGTGCCAGCAGTTACCTAGTTGGTAGGCCCTACGAGCAGTACTTC
TRBV6-1	NA	many	TRBJ1-2	CASSSRERNYGYTF	TGTGCCAGCAGTAGCCGTGAGAGGAACTATGGCTACACCTTC
TRBV6-1	TRBD2	NA	TRBJ2-6	CASSFPHRPGLAGAGANVLTF	TGTGCCAGCAGTTTTCCACATAGACCGGGACTAGCGGGAGCTGGGGCCAACGTCCTGACTTTC
TRBV4-3	NA	many	TRBJ1-2	CASSQDRMLYGYTF	TGCGCCAGCAGCCAAGATCGGATGCTCTATGGCTACACCTTC
TRBV20-1	NA	NA	TRBJ2-7	CSAPDGSYEQYF	TGCAGTGCGCCGGACGGCTCCTACGAGCAGTACTTC
TRBV15	NA	NA	TRBJ2-5	CATSRGSAATLETQYF	TGTGCCACCAGCAGAGGAAGTGCTGCTACCCTAGAGACCCAGTACTTC
TRBV12-3/TRBV12-4	TRBD2	few	TRBJ2-3	CASSPHPGLAPRQKHGPQYF	TGTGCCAGCAGTCCCCACCCGGGACTAGCGCCCCGACAGAAACATGGTCCGCAGTATTTT
TRBV4-1	NA	few	TRBJ2-7	CASSAHPGTSSYEQYF	TGCGCCAGCAGCGCCCACCCAGGGACCAGCTCCTACGAGCAGTACTTC
TRBV4-2	NA	NA	TRBJ1-6	CASGQEAGAGSPLHF	TGTGCCAGCGGCCAAGAGGCAGGGGCGGGTTCACCCCTCCACTTT
TRBV20-1	NA	NA	TRBJ2-7	CSAREGTGNLYEQYF	TGCAGTGCTAGAGAGGGTACAGGGAACCTTTACGAGCAGTACTTC
TRBV2	NA	few	TRBJ2-1	CASRMNNEQFF	TGTGCCAGCAGAATGAACAATGAGCAGTTCTTC
TRBV19	TRBD1	NA	TRBJ1-1	CASSINSDRGWNTEAFF	TGTGCCAGTAGTATTAATTCGGACAGGGGCTGGAACACTGAAGCTTTCTTT
TRBV28	NA	few	TRBJ1-4	CASRPPGLNNEKLFF	TGTGCCAGCAGGCCCCCTGGGCTGAATAATGAAAAACTGTTTTTT
TRBV28	NA	many	TRBJ2-1	CASSLGTPLGEQFF	TGTGCCAGCAGTTTAGGAACTCCGCTCGGTGAGCAGTTCTTC
TRBV29-1	NA	NA	TRBJ1-1	CSVWGLNTEALF	TGCAGCGTTTGGGGGCTGAACACTGAAGCTTTGTTT
TRBV19	NA	once	TRBJ2-7	CASSSQGHEQYF	TGTGCCAGTAGTAGCCAGGGCCACGAGCAGTACTTC
TRBV15	NA	many	TRBJ1-2	CATSREGTNYGYTF	TGTGCCACCAGCAGAGAAGGTACTAACTATGGCTACACCTTC
TRBV27	NA	NA	TRBJ2-6	CASWGSGANVLTF	TGTGCCAGTTGGGGCTCTGGGGCCAACGTCCTGACTTTC
TRBV6-2/TRBV6-3	TRBD1	NA	TRBJ2-2	CASSGRGQWSTGELFF	TGTGCCAGCAGTGGAAGGGGACAGTGGTCCACCGGGGAGCTGTTTTTT
TRBV18	NA	NA	TRBJ1-1	CASSQSTSEAFF	TGTGCCAGCTCACAAAGCACAAGTGAAGCTTTCTTT
TRBV7-2	NA	NA	TRBJ2-7	CASSFLSLGEQYF	TGTGCCAGCAGCTTTTTGAGCCTTGGCGAGCAGTACTTC
TRBV10-2	TRBD1	NA	TRBJ1-5	CASRFGTGDQPQHF	TGCGCCAGCAGATTCGGGACAGGAGATCAGCCCCAGCATTTT
TRBV29-1	NA	few	TRBJ2-3	CSVVAVSTDTQYF	TGCAGCGTTGTGGCGGTTAGCACAGATACGCAGTATTTT
TRBV7-2	NA	few	TRBJ2-7	CASSSGSWTYEQYF	TGTGCCAGCAGCTCGGGGAGTTGGACCTACGAGCAGTACTTC
TRBV24-1	NA	few	TRBJ1-2	CATSAAADYGYTF	TGTGCCACCAGTGCAGCCGCGGACTATGGCTACACCTTC
TRBV20-1	TRBD1	many	TRBJ2-7	CSAREGGQGAYEQYF	TGCAGTGCTAGAGAGGGCGGACAGGGAGCCTACGAGCAGTACTTC
TRBV7-2	NA	NA	TRBJ1-2	CASTSPVRHGYTF	TGTGCCAGCACCTCCCCAGTGAGACATGGCTACACCTTC
TRBV6-2/TRBV6-3	TRBD2	few	TRBJ2-1	CASRPLAREGANEQFF	TGTGCCAGCAGGCCCCTAGCGCGGGAGGGCGCAAATGAGCAGTTCTTC